Listed below are T cell receptor beta chains from one sample, sequenced in a study of blood T cell repertoires in COVID-19. Only in-frame clones appear in the TCRdb table, and some are missing; sequencing was by immunoSEQ multiplex PCR. The repertoire holds 300,000 to 400,000 clones, with around 90% as singletons. Sequencing was done on a sample of PBMCs or T cells enriched from blood (not recorded which). The receptor set was obtained from a man aged 25 to 40 who had recovered from COVID-19. Both conserved end residues are part of each CDR3. Fields, in order: J gene, clone size, V gene, D gene, CDR3 DNA, CDR3 protein. D genes are given only for firm matches. Clone size is given for some rows only: seen once, a few or many times, or a class if the clone is expanded.

j_call: TRBJ1-5
clone_size: -
v_call: TRBV30
d_call: TRBD1
cdr3_nt: TGTGCCTGGAGTGTAGCAGGGACAGGGGGAAATCAGCCCCAGCATTTT
cdr3_aa: CAWSVAGTGGNQPQHF

j_call: TRBJ1-6
clone_size: -
v_call: TRBV5-5
d_call: -
cdr3_nt: TGTGCCAGCAGCTTGCAGAATTCACCCCTCCACTTT
cdr3_aa: CASSLQNSPLHF

j_call: TRBJ2-3
clone_size: -
v_call: TRBV9
d_call: -
cdr3_nt: TGTGCCAGCAGCGTAGTCCCGGGCACAGATACGCAGTATTTT
cdr3_aa: CASSVVPGTDTQYF

j_call: TRBJ1-1
clone_size: -
v_call: TRBV7-9
d_call: TRBD1
cdr3_nt: TGTGCCAGCAGCCCGGGGGACAGGGTTGTCACTGAAGCTTTCTTT
cdr3_aa: CASSPGDRVVTEAFF

j_call: TRBJ1-4
clone_size: -
v_call: TRBV5-1
d_call: -
cdr3_nt: TGCGCCAGCAGCTTGGGGACCTCATTTCGGGGTAATGAAAAACTGTTTTTT
cdr3_aa: CASSLGTSFRGNEKLFF

j_call: TRBJ2-7
clone_size: -
v_call: TRBV7-9
d_call: -
cdr3_nt: TGTGCCACACAGGGCGCCTACGAGCAGTACTTC
cdr3_aa: CATQGAYEQYF

j_call: TRBJ1-5
clone_size: -
v_call: TRBV4-1
d_call: -
cdr3_nt: TGCGCCAGCAGCCAAGCCCCGACACGACCTGGGCCCCAGCATTTT
cdr3_aa: CASSQAPTRPGPQHF

j_call: TRBJ1-6
clone_size: -
v_call: TRBV10-1
d_call: TRBD1
cdr3_nt: TGCGCCAGCAGTTTTTCGGACAGGGGCTCACCCCTCCACTTT
cdr3_aa: CASSFSDRGSPLHF

j_call: TRBJ2-3
clone_size: -
v_call: TRBV18
d_call: -
cdr3_nt: TGTGCCAGCTCACAGACAGGCGCAGATACGCAGTATTTT
cdr3_aa: CASSQTGADTQYF

j_call: TRBJ2-7
clone_size: -
v_call: TRBV18
d_call: -
cdr3_nt: TGTGCCAGCTCAACCAACAGGGACGCCTACGAGCAGTACTTC
cdr3_aa: CASSTNRDAYEQYF

j_call: TRBJ2-5
clone_size: -
v_call: TRBV11-2
d_call: -
cdr3_nt: TGTGCCAGCTCCCTAGAACCACCGGAGACCCAGTACTTC
cdr3_aa: CASSLEPPETQYF

j_call: TRBJ2-5
clone_size: -
v_call: TRBV5-5
d_call: -
cdr3_nt: TGTGCCAGCAGCTTGGACAGTGAAGAGACCCAGTACTTC
cdr3_aa: CASSLDSEETQYF

j_call: TRBJ1-2
clone_size: -
v_call: TRBV28
d_call: -
cdr3_nt: TGTGCCAGCAGTTCCGGGAGCAACTATGGCTACACCTTC
cdr3_aa: CASSSGSNYGYTF

j_call: TRBJ1-4
clone_size: -
v_call: TRBV6-5
d_call: TRBD1
cdr3_nt: TGTGCCAGCAGTTACTCCTGGACAGGGGATGAAAAACTGTTTTTT
cdr3_aa: CASSYSWTGDEKLFF

j_call: TRBJ1-5
clone_size: once
v_call: TRBV15
d_call: TRBD1
cdr3_nt: TGTGCCACCAGCAGAGATAACAGGGGCAACCAGCCCCAGCATTTT
cdr3_aa: CATSRDNRGNQPQHF

j_call: TRBJ1-6
clone_size: few
v_call: TRBV19
d_call: -
cdr3_nt: TGTGCCAGTAGTCCAGGGCAGGCACGCAATTCACCCCTCCACTTT
cdr3_aa: CASSPGQARNSPLHF

j_call: TRBJ2-5
clone_size: -
v_call: TRBV2
d_call: TRBD1
cdr3_nt: TGTGCCAGCACTCGGACAGGGGGCCGGGAGACCCAGTACTTC
cdr3_aa: CASTRTGGRETQYF

j_call: TRBJ2-7
clone_size: -
v_call: TRBV11-2
d_call: TRBD2
cdr3_nt: TGTGCCAGCAGCTTAGAGGCTAGCGGGGGGATCTACGAGCAGTACTTC
cdr3_aa: CASSLEASGGIYEQYF

j_call: TRBJ2-7
clone_size: -
v_call: TRBV14
d_call: TRBD1
cdr3_nt: TGTGCCAGCAGCCACTCTTGGACAGGCTTCTCCTACGAGCAGTACTTC
cdr3_aa: CASSHSWTGFSYEQYF

j_call: TRBJ1-1
clone_size: once
v_call: TRBV5-6
d_call: TRBD1
cdr3_nt: TGTGCCAGCAGCTTTGGGACAGGTGGTGAAGCTTTCTTT
cdr3_aa: CASSFGTGGEAFF

j_call: TRBJ2-1
clone_size: few
v_call: TRBV6-4
d_call: -
cdr3_nt: TGTGCCAGCAGTGACACCAGGGGCAGTGCCAATGAACAGTTCTTC
cdr3_aa: CASSDTRGSANEQFF

j_call: TRBJ1-5
clone_size: -
v_call: TRBV7-2
d_call: TRBD1
cdr3_nt: TGTGCCAGCAGTTGGGGGACAGGGGGCAATCAGCCCCAGCATTTT
cdr3_aa: CASSWGTGGNQPQHF

j_call: TRBJ2-5
clone_size: -
v_call: TRBV5-1
d_call: -
cdr3_nt: TGCGCCAGCAGCTTCGGGGTTGGGCAAGAGACCCAGTACTTC
cdr3_aa: CASSFGVGQETQYF

j_call: TRBJ1-6
clone_size: few
v_call: TRBV16
d_call: -
cdr3_nt: TGTGCCAGCAGCCAATCGGCGGGCACCCTTTACTCCTCCTATAATTCACCCCTCCACTTT
cdr3_aa: CASSQSAGTLYSSYNSPLHF

j_call: TRBJ1-1
clone_size: -
v_call: TRBV19
d_call: -
cdr3_nt: TGTGCCAGCCACAAGAACACTGAAGCTTTCTTT
cdr3_aa: CASHKNTEAFF

j_call: TRBJ2-7
clone_size: few
v_call: TRBV10-1
d_call: -
cdr3_nt: TGCGCCAGCAGTGAGTCCACAGTACCCTACGAGCAGTACTTC
cdr3_aa: CASSESTVPYEQYF

j_call: TRBJ1-6
clone_size: -
v_call: TRBV5-4
d_call: -
cdr3_nt: TGTGCCAGCAGCTTGGCCCAGGGGTATTCACCCCTCCACTTT
cdr3_aa: CASSLAQGYSPLHF

j_call: TRBJ1-4
clone_size: -
v_call: TRBV5-1
d_call: -
cdr3_nt: TGCGCCAGCAGCCCGGGCCGGGCAGGGGTGGGAGAAAAACTGTTTTTT
cdr3_aa: CASSPGRAGVGEKLFF

j_call: TRBJ1-1
clone_size: -
v_call: TRBV11-1
d_call: -
cdr3_nt: TGTGCCAGCAGCTTTGGGGCCCCTGAAGCTTTCTTT
cdr3_aa: CASSFGAPEAFF

j_call: TRBJ1-2
clone_size: -
v_call: TRBV6-5
d_call: -
cdr3_nt: TGTGCCAGCAGACAAAGTAGGGGCCTTGGTGGCTACACCTTC
cdr3_aa: CASRQSRGLGGYTF

j_call: TRBJ1-5
clone_size: -
v_call: TRBV28
d_call: TRBD1
cdr3_nt: TGTGCCAGCAGTCTCCGGGACAGGGTTATAGGACAGCCCCAGCATTTT
cdr3_aa: CASSLRDRVIGQPQHF

j_call: TRBJ2-3
clone_size: -
v_call: TRBV6-5
d_call: -
cdr3_nt: TGTGCCAGCAGTTACTTCGCATTGGGAGGAGATACGCAGTATTTT
cdr3_aa: CASSYFALGGDTQYF

j_call: TRBJ1-5
clone_size: -
v_call: TRBV4-2
d_call: TRBD1
cdr3_nt: TGTGCCAGCAGCCAAGGCCCAGGGGGCGATAGCAATCAGCCCCAGCATTTT
cdr3_aa: CASSQGPGGDSNQPQHF

j_call: TRBJ2-5
clone_size: -
v_call: TRBV24-1
d_call: -
cdr3_nt: TGTGCCACCAGTGAATCCTTCAGGGAGACCCAGTACTTC
cdr3_aa: CATSESFRETQYF

j_call: TRBJ2-7
clone_size: -
v_call: TRBV18
d_call: TRBD1
cdr3_nt: TGTGCCAGCTCACAGGGGGCCAACGAGCAGTACTTC
cdr3_aa: CASSQGANEQYF

j_call: TRBJ2-6
clone_size: few
v_call: TRBV6-4
d_call: TRBD1
cdr3_nt: TGTGCCAGCAGTGGCAGGGGGCAATCTGGGGCCAACGTCCTGACTTTC
cdr3_aa: CASSGRGQSGANVLTF

j_call: TRBJ2-2
clone_size: -
v_call: TRBV19
d_call: -
cdr3_nt: TGTGCCAGTAGTATCTGGCCGAACACCGGGGAGCTGTTTTTT
cdr3_aa: CASSIWPNTGELFF

j_call: TRBJ2-7
clone_size: -
v_call: TRBV5-4
d_call: TRBD1
cdr3_nt: TGTGCCAGCAGCCCCTCAGGGGGCCTTTCCTACGAGCAGTACTTC
cdr3_aa: CASSPSGGLSYEQYF

j_call: TRBJ2-2
clone_size: -
v_call: TRBV10-3
d_call: TRBD1
cdr3_nt: TGTGCCATCAGTGATAAACAAGGGACAGGGGGGTCCGGGGAGCTGTTTTTT
cdr3_aa: CAISDKQGTGGSGELFF

j_call: TRBJ2-7
clone_size: once
v_call: TRBV2
d_call: -
cdr3_nt: TGTGCCAGCCGTTCGGTCTTCTACGAGCAGTACTTC
cdr3_aa: CASRSVFYEQYF

j_call: TRBJ1-6
clone_size: -
v_call: TRBV12-2
d_call: -
cdr3_nt: TGTGCAAGTCGCCCGGGACAGGGCGAATGGGATTCACCCCTCCACTTT
cdr3_aa: CASRPGQGEWDSPLHF

j_call: TRBJ2-1
clone_size: -
v_call: TRBV5-1
d_call: TRBD2
cdr3_nt: TGCGCCAGCAGCCTTAGCGGGGGGATTGATAATGAGCAGTTCTTC
cdr3_aa: CASSLSGGIDNEQFF

j_call: TRBJ2-7
clone_size: -
v_call: TRBV7-2
d_call: -
cdr3_nt: TGTGCCAGCAGCTTATTAGGACAGAGAACCTACGAGCAGTACTTC
cdr3_aa: CASSLLGQRTYEQYF

j_call: TRBJ1-5
clone_size: -
v_call: TRBV28
d_call: -
cdr3_nt: TGTGCCAGCAGTCTGACCCGGGTCTCCAATCAGCCCCAGCATTTT
cdr3_aa: CASSLTRVSNQPQHF

j_call: TRBJ2-7
clone_size: -
v_call: TRBV19
d_call: TRBD1
cdr3_nt: TGTGCCAGTAGTCCCCGGGGACAGGGTATCGGCGAGCAGTACTTC
cdr3_aa: CASSPRGQGIGEQYF